These 3 T cell receptor beta chains came from one sample sequenced in a study of blood T cell repertoires in COVID-19. Sequencing was performed with immunoSEQ multiplex PCR; in TCRdb, only in-frame clones are kept and a portion is missing. Of about 100,000 clones listed, about 90% were seen once; the top ten hold 17%. Specimen: peripheral blood. All receptors come from a man in his forties or fifties with acute or convalescent COVID-19.

The chain has TRBV19 and TRBJ1-2; D gene uncertain. This CDR3 contains 13 residues. Germline CDR1 and CDR2: LNHDA and SQIVND (reference sequence). Trimming stripped 5 bases from V and 0 bases from J, with 7 bases between. The CDR3 DNA reads TGTGCCAGTAGTGCCACAGCTAACTATGGCTACACCTTC. It yields the protein CASSATANYGYTF.

The chain is built from TRBV19 and TRBJ1-5; possible D gene TRBD1, 6 bases. Germline lookup yields CDR1 LNHDA and CDR2 SQIVND (reference sequence). The V gene lost 7 bases and the J gene lost 0 bases, with 10 bases spanning the gap. CDR3 length equals 14 residues. The CDR3 spells CASTGQISNQPQHF. The CDR3 DNA sequence: TGTGCCAGTACCGGACAGATTAGCAATCAGCCCCAGCATTTT.

This clone was seen only a few times. The chain uses TRBV28 and TRBJ1-6; 7 bases map to TRBD1. The CDR3 runs 15 residues. Germline CDR1 reads MDHEN; CDR2 reads SYDVKM. Trimming took 6 bases from V and 8 from J; bases not matched to a gene: 10. In DNA, the CDR3 is TGTGCCAGCAGCTCCCTGACAGGGACGGATTCACCCCTCCACTTT. Translation: CASSSLTGTDSPLHF. The variable domain in full, completed from reference TRBV28 and TRBJ1-6, reads DVKVTQSSRYLVKRTGEKVFLECVQDMDHENMFWYRQDPGLGLRLIYFSYDVKMKEKGDIPEGYSVSREKKERFSLILESASTNQTSMYLCASSSLTGTDSPLHFGNGTRLTVT.